One sample yielded the 24 T cell receptor beta chains listed below, sequenced in a study of CD4+ T cells in melanoma. Assay used: immunoSEQ multiplex PCR; TCRdb lists only in-frame clones, some missing. The sample has about 4,500 clones; more than 50% are singletons. Sample: cells from a culture (not recorded whether cultured in vitro). The receptors were gathered from a human donor with melanoma.

The chain employs TRBV5-5 and TRBJ2-1; 10 bases match TRBD1. The CDR3 spans 18 residues. With V trimmed by 3 bases and J by 0 bases, 9 bases remained unmatched. Germline CDR1 is SGHKS and CDR2 is YYEKEE (reference sequence). The CDR3, as DNA: TGTGCCAGCAGCTATCGACAGGGGGCCGGAAGCTCCTACAATGAGCAGTTCTTC. The encoded protein is CASSYRQGAGSSYNEQFF.

V is TRBV6-2 or TRBV6-3 and J is TRBJ1-3, with 9 bases that match TRBD1. Germline V gene data show CDR1 as MNHEY and CDR2 as SVGEGT. This CDR3 comprises 11 residues. Trimming cost V 4 bases and J 14 bases; bases outside gene matches: 3. The CDR3 region is CASSLGQGLYF. CDR3 bases: TGTGCCAGCAGTTTGGGACAGGGATTATATTTT.

This clone was observed once. CDR3: CASSHPVTGENEKLFF. CDR3 bases: TGCGCCAGCAGCCACCCCGTGACAGGCGAGAATGAAAAACTGTTTTTT. This chain links TRBV4-1 with TRBJ1-4; perhaps TRBD1 as D (6 bases). V was clipped by 3 bases and J by 5 bases, with 16 bases between them. Germline V gene data show CDR1 as MGHRA and CDR2 as YSYEKL. This CDR3 spans 16 amino acids.

In its sample, this clone is medium-sized. This chain joins TRBV9 and TRBJ2-2; the D is unclear. The V gene's germline CDR1 is SGDLS and CDR2 YYNGEE. The CDR3 is 13 amino acids. Between the trimmed V and J ends, which lost 0 bases and 4 bases, there was a span of 4 bases. CDR3 in amino acids: CASSVEGTGELFF. CDR3 nucleotide sequence: TGTGCCAGCAGCGTAGAAGGCACCGGGGAGCTGTTTTTT.

The CDR3 bases are TGTGCCAGCAGCTTTGGGCCAGGTACGGATGAGCAGTTCTTC. This encodes CASSFGPGTDEQFF. The rearrangement joins TRBV7-2 to TRBJ2-1, with D unclear. The germline V and J ends were trimmed by 3 bases and 8 bases, with 14 bases remaining between them. The CDR3 loop spans 14 amino acids. The germline gives CDR1 SGHTA, CDR2 FQGNSA.

This clone was found once. The chain recombines TRBV5-5 with TRBJ2-5, with 10 positions matching TRBD2. The CDR3 is made up of 16 amino acids. Germline values: CDR1 SGHKS, CDR2 YYEKEE (reference sequence). V lost 2 bases and J lost 2; bases outside the gene matches: 6. The CDR3 reads CASSFFVAGGQETQYF. The CDR3, as DNA: TGTGCCAGCAGCTTCTTCGTAGCGGGGGGACAAGAGACCCAGTACTTC.

This clone has just one count. This chain uses TRBV19 with TRBJ2-7, with D perhaps TRBD1 (6 bases). V was pared by 0 bases and J by 2 bases, with 8 bases between. Germline V gene lookup returns CDR1 LNHDA and CDR2 SQIVND (reference sequence). The CDR3 spans 14 residues. CDR3 in DNA: TGTGCCAGTAGTATAGATGGGACAACCTACGAGCAGTACTTC. Protein sequence: CASSIDGTTYEQYF.

This clone was picked up a small number of times. The chain carries TRBV5-4 and TRBJ1-2; D gene uncertain. CDR1 SGHNT and CDR2 YYREEE come from the germline V gene (reference sequence). Trimming pared 4 bases from V and 0 bases from J, leaving 13 bases between. There are 15 residues in the CDR3. CDR3 in DNA: TGTGCCAGCAGCCTATCGGCCCTAGCTAACTATGGCTACACCTTC. This codes for CASSLSALANYGYTF.

The V and J genes are TRBV4-1 and TRBJ1-2, with D unresolved. Germline V lookup: CDR1 MGHRA, CDR2 YSYEKL. Trimming removed 0 bases at V and 3 bases at J, with 20 bases between. This CDR3 is 18 amino acids long. The CDR3 loop is CASSQESYGEAVYYGYTF. The CDR3 bases are TGCGCCAGCAGCCAAGAAAGTTACGGGGAAGCGGTTTACTATGGCTACACCTTC.

This chain connects TRBV29-1 to TRBJ2-3; D could derive from TRBD1 or TRBD2 (5 bases each). This CDR3 has 13 residues. Deletions cut 7 bases from V and 7 bases from J, with 18 bases between. Germline CDR1 is SQVTM and CDR2 is ANQGSEA. CDR3 bases: TGCAGCGCAATAACGGACGGGACGAATACGCAGTATTTT. Its protein is CSAITDGTNTQYF.

V usage is TRBV28 and J usage is TRBJ1-2, with unresolved D. V lost 7 bases and J lost 4, with 7 bases in between. The CDR3 is made up of 11 amino acids. From germline, CDR1 is MDHEN and CDR2 SYDVKM. CDR3 in DNA: TGTGCCAGCACCCCCGGCTATGGCTACACCTTC. As protein: CASTPGYGYTF.

This clone was detected a few times. V is TRBV4-1 and J is TRBJ1-2; TRBD1 matches at 12 bases. This CDR3 has 17 residues. V shed 0 bases, J shed 6 bases, and the junction held 8 bases outside the gene matches. The germline V gene has CDR1 MGHRA and CDR2 YSYEKL. CDR3 residues: CASSQDWGTGGADGYTF. The CDR3 DNA is TGCGCCAGCAGCCAAGATTGGGGGACAGGGGGCGCAGATGGCTACACCTTC.

This clone is labeled as medium-sized (0.01 to 0.1%). The chain recombines TRBV13 with TRBJ2-5; D uncertain. The CDR3 totals 15 residues. V lost 5 bases to trimming and J lost 2 bases, with 15 bases between them. The germline V gene encodes CDR1 PRHDT and CDR2 FYEKMQ (reference sequence). Written as DNA, the CDR3 is TGTGCCAGCAGCACCCGACTGGGAACACAAGAGACCCAGTACTTC. Translating it yields CASSTRLGTQETQYF.

The chain combines TRBV11-2 with TRBJ2-7, with a weak D call TRBD2 (6 bases). The germline V gene has CDR1 SGHAT and CDR2 FQNNGV. The CDR3 contains 13 residues. Trimming cost V 5 bases and J 6 bases, with 14 bases left between them. The CDR3 bases are TGTGCCAGCAGCCACCCTGGGGGGTCCGAGCAGTACTTC. As protein: CASSHPGGSEQYF. Full variable domain (outside the CDR3, taken from reference TRBV11-2 and TRBJ2-7): EAGVAQSPRYKIIEKRQSVAFWCNPISGHATLYWYQQILGQGPKLLIQFQNNGVVDDSQLPKDRFSAERLKGVDSTLKIQPAKLEDSAVYLCASSHPGGSEQYFGPGTRLTVT.

The chain joins TRBV5-1 to TRBJ1-5, with D possibly TRBD1 on 5 matching bases. Germline V gene sequence: CDR1 SGHRS, CDR2 YFSETQ. Trimming stripped 9 bases from V and 9 bases from J, with 25 bases between. The length of the CDR3 is 15 residues. This CDR3 reads CAISYPGGSPRPQHF. As DNA, the CDR3 is TGCGCCATCTCCTACCCCGGGGGGAGCCCAAGGCCCCAGCATTTT.

This clone showed up just a few times. This chain links TRBV28 with TRBJ1-1; a possible D gene is TRBD1 (5 bases). V lost 6 bases and J lost 6, with 17 bases in between. Per the germline V gene, CDR1 is MDHEN and CDR2 is SYDVKM. The CDR3 loop spans 14 amino acids. Written as DNA, the CDR3 is TGTGCCAGCAGGACACCTGACCGGGGGGCTGAAGCTTTCTTT. Its translation: CASRTPDRGAEAFF.

A few counts support this clone. V is TRBV11-3 and J is TRBJ2-1; TRBD1 aligns across 7 bases. CDR3 length equals 13 residues. V was clipped by 3 bases and J by 8 bases; unmatched bases: 4. Germline V gene data show CDR1 as SGHNT and CDR2 as YENEEA. The chain's CDR3 is CASSFRQGYEQFF. The CDR3 DNA is TGTGCCAGCAGCTTTCGACAGGGCTATGAGCAGTTCTTC.

CDR3 amino acids: CASSYLPTRGNEQYF. The CDR3 DNA sequence: TGTGCCAGCAGTTACTTGCCAACCCGAGGCAACGAGCAGTACTTC. V and J are TRBV6-5 and TRBJ2-7; D unresolved. The CDR3 spans 15 residues. Germline V lookup: CDR1 MNHEY, CDR2 SVGAGI. V lost 1 base, J lost 5 bases, and 15 bases lay in between.

The rearrangement joins TRBV19 to TRBJ1-1; D remains ambiguous. The V gene's germline CDR1 is LNHDA and CDR2 SQIVND (reference sequence). The CDR3 is 14 amino acids. V was pared by 2 bases and J by 0 bases, with 7 bases between. CDR3: CASSIQTLNTEAFF. CDR3 nucleotide sequence: TGTGCCAGTAGTATACAGACCTTGAACACTGAAGCTTTCTTT. The full variable domain, completed using reference TRBV19 and TRBJ1-1, is DGGITQSPKYLFRKEGQNVTLSCEQNLNHDAMYWYRQDPGQGLRLIYYSQIVNDFQKGDIAEGYSVSREKKESFPLTVTSAQKNPTAFYLCASSIQTLNTEAFFGQGTRLTVV.

This clone was seen only a few times. This rearrangement joins TRBV9 to TRBJ1-5, with D possibly being TRBD1 (6 bases). The germline V gene encodes CDR1 SGDLS and CDR2 YYNGEE. Trimming removed 4 bases from V and 6 bases from J, with 17 bases in between. CDR3 length equals 15 residues. In nucleotides, the CDR3 is TGTGCCAGCAGCCCCAGCGGGGGGGGCGGTCAGCCCCAGCATTTT. This encodes CASSPSGGGGQPQHF.

The rearrangement joins TRBV19 to TRBJ1-5; D gene ambiguous. CDR1 LNHDA and CDR2 SQIVND come from the germline V gene (reference sequence). The CDR3 is made up of 13 amino acids. Trimming removed 3 bases from V and 7 bases from J, with 10 bases in between. CDR3 residues: CASSMAIRQPQHF. The CDR3 DNA is TGTGCCAGTAGTATGGCTATTAGGCAGCCCCAGCATTTT.

V and J are TRBV28 and TRBJ1-4; D is ambiguous. The germline V and J ends were trimmed by 2 bases and 5 bases, with 6 bases remaining between them. The CDR3 length is 13 residues. The germline V gene has CDR1 MDHEN and CDR2 SYDVKM. The CDR3 DNA reads TGTGCCAGCAGTTTAATCGGGAATGAAAAACTGTTTTTT. Translating gives CASSLIGNEKLFF.

Of note for this clone: Additional DNA sequences in this sample encode the identical CDR3. The CDR3 here is CASSQQGYEQYF. CDR3 DNA sequence: TGTGCCAGCAGTCAGCAGGGCTACGAGCAGTACTTC. The rearrangement links TRBV28 to TRBJ2-7; D is perhaps TRBD1 (5 bases). CDR3 size: 12 residues. CDR1 is MDHEN and CDR2 is SYDVKM in the germline V gene. The ends were cut back, 5 bases at V and 3 bases at J, with 8 bases in the middle.

This clone was detected only a few times. The chain carries TRBV15 and TRBJ1-1, with 7 bases fitting TRBD1. J lost 2 bases, V lost 0 bases, and 6 bases had no gene match. Germline values: CDR1 LNHNV, CDR2 YYDKDF (reference sequence). The CDR3 length is 16 residues. The CDR3 is CATSRDWDSLNTEAFF. CDR3 nucleotides: TGTGCCACCAGCAGAGATTGGGACAGTCTCAACACTGAAGCTTTCTTT.